This T cell receptor beta chain derives from a study of beta chain features in type 1 diabetes. V lost 1 base and J lost 4, with 10 bases in between. This CDR3 has 13 amino acids. CDR1 and CDR2 from the germline V gene are SQVTM and ANQGSEA. This clone was seen only a few times. The antigen remains unidentified. Sequencing targeted expressed TCRB transcripts, as all isolated RNA had been reverse transcribed. The method was immunoSEQ multiplex PCR; TCRdb's version includes in-frame clones alone and lacks a portion of them. This table holds about 260,000 clones, around 68% found once. Study-wide findings and caveats: Shortening that was moderate but significant affected the TCRB CDR3s of Type 1 diabetes patients in all four CD4+ subsets.

V gene TRBV29-1 combines with J gene TRBJ1-1, with D possibly being TRBD1 (6 bases). Material for sequencing was naive CD4+ T cells from blood. The receptor was derived from a man aged 25 to 40 in good health. CDR3 nucleotides: TGCAGCGTTGAAGGGACAGTCATCACTGAAGCTTTCTTT. Translating it yields CSVEGTVITEAFF.